This TCR beta chain was sequenced in a study of shared clonotypes between healthy human individuals. The sample holds one count of this clone. CD45RO-negative, CCR7-positively selected cells formed the naive CD8 fraction, excluding terminally differentiated effector memory CD45RA+ cells. Per the authors' pipeline: Filtering differed for immunoSEQ, which gave only junction sequences without quality scores. Some clones are missing from TCRdb's copy, which holds only in-frame ones; the method was immunoSEQ multiplex PCR. That table is the source of V, J and clone size, and D and trimming were worked out from the DNA. The top ten hold 1% to 1.3% of the sample, which has millions of clones, about 95% seen once. CDR1 GTSNPN and CDR2 SVGIG come from the germline V gene (reference sequence). The CDR3 spans 14 residues. V dropped 2 bases and J dropped 3; count of bases not matched to a gene: 5.

The source is a man in his late teens or twenties in good health. This sequence joins TRBV30 and TRBJ2-3; 7 bases align to TRBD2. The sequencing sample was made of naive CD8+ T cells sorted from blood. Written as DNA, the CDR3 is TGTGCCTGGAGTCCGAGCGGGATGACAGATACGCAGTATTTT. This translates into CAWSPSGMTDTQYF.